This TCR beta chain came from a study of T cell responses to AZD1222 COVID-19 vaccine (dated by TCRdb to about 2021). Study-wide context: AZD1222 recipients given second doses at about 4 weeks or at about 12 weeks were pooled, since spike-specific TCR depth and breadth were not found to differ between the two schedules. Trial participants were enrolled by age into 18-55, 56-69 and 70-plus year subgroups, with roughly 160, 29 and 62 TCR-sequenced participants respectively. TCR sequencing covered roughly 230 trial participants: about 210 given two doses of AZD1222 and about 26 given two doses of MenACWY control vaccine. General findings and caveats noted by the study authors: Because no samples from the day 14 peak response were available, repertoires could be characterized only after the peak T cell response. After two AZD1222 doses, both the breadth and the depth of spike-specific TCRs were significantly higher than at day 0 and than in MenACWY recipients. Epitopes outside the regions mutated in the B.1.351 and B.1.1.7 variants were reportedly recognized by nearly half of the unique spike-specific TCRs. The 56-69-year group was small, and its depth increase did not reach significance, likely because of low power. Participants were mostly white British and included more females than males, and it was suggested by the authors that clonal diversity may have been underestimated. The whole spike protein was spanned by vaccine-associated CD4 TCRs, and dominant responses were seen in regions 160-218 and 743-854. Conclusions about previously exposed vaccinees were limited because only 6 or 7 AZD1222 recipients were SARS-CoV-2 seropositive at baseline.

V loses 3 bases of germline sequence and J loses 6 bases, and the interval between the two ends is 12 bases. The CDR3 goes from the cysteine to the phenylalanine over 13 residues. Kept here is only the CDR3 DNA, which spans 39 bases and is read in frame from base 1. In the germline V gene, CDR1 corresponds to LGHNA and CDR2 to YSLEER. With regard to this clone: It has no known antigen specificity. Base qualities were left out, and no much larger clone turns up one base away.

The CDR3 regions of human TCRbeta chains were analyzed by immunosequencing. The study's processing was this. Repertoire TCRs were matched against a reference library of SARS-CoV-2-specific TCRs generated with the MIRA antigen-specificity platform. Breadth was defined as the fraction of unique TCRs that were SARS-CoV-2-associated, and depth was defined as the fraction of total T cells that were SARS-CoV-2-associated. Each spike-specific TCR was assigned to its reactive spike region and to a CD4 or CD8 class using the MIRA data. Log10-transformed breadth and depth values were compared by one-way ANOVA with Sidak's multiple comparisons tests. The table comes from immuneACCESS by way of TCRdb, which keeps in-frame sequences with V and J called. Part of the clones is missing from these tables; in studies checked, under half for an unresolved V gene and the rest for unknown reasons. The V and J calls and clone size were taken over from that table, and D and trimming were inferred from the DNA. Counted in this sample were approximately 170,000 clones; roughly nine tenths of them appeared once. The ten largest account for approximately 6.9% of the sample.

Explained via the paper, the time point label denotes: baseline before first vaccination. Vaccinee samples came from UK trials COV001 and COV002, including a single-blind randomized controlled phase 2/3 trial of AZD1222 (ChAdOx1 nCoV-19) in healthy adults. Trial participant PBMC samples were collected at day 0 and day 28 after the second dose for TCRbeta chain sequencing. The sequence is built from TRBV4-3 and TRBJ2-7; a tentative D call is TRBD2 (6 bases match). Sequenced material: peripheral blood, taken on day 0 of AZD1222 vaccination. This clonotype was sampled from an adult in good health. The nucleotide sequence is TGCGCCAGCAGCCACAGGGACTCTCTCGAGCAGTACTTC. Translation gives CASSHRDSLEQYF.